Listed below are T cell receptor beta chains from one sample, sequenced in a study of OX40 agonist ivuxolimab in advanced cancers. Assay used: immunoSEQ multiplex PCR; TCRdb lists only in-frame clones, some missing. In the table there are about 64,000 clones, 85% of which are singletons. Sequences were derived from CD4+ or CD8+ T cells sorted from blood, sampled in a trial of the OX40 agonist ivuxolimab. These receptors were collected from an adult with an advanced solid tumor such as melanoma, head and neck, liver or kidney cancer. Both conserved end residues are part of each CDR3. D genes are given only for firm matches. Clone size is not always given. Where it is, it says once, few, many or a class for expanded clones.

J,D,V,size,CDR3,DNA
TRBJ1-2,NA,TRBV6-6,NA,CASSYEGLRAGYTF,TGTGCCAGCAGTTACGAGGGACTACGAGCTGGCTACACCTTC
TRBJ2-3,TRBD2,TRBV6-5,NA,CASSTASGTYTQYF,TGTGCCAGCAGTACGGCTAGCGGGACTTATACGCAGTATTTT
TRBJ2-3,TRBD2,TRBV2,NA,CASTGLAGGTDTQYF,TGTGCCAGCACTGGACTAGCGGGAGGCACAGATACGCAGTATTTT
TRBJ2-5,NA,TRBV18,NA,CASSEETQYF,TGTGCCAGCTCAGAGGAGACCCAGTACTTC
TRBJ2-5,NA,TRBV28,few,CAILQGRGETQYF,TGTGCCATCCTCCAAGGGAGAGGAGAGACCCAGTACTTC
TRBJ1-2,NA,TRBV5-3,NA,CARETGIDYGYTF,TGTGCCAGGGAAACAGGGATCGACTATGGCTACACCTTC
TRBJ2-7,TRBD1,TRBV4-2,NA,CASSQSGGINEQYF,TGTGCCAGCAGCCAGTCAGGGGGCATCAACGAGCAGTACTTC
TRBJ2-1,TRBD2,TRBV2,NA,CASNWRGGDEQFF,TGTGCCAGCAACTGGCGGGGGGGCGATGAGCAGTTCTTC
TRBJ2-2,NA,TRBV19,once,CASSITRTTGTGELFF,TGTGCCAGTAGTATCACCCGGACAACCGGCACCGGGGAGCTGTTTTTT
TRBJ2-2,NA,TRBV10-3,NA,CAISEGIPKGLGGHRGAVF,TGTGCCATCAGTGAAGGAATTCCTAAGGGACTCGGGGGACACCGGGGAGCTGTTTTT
TRBJ2-3,TRBD1,TRBV7-2,NA,CASSWPGTDTHTDTQYF,TGTGCCAGCAGCTGGCCCGGGACAGATACCCACACAGATACGCAGTATTTT
TRBJ2-1,TRBD2,TRBV28,NA,CASRGTSGHNNEQFF,TGTGCCAGCAGGGGAACTAGCGGGCACAACAATGAGCAGTTCTTC
TRBJ2-3,NA,TRBV6-1,NA,CASSLRDKRFDTQYF,TGTGCCAGCAGTTTAAGGGACAAAAGATTCGATACGCAGTATTTT
TRBJ1-1,NA,TRBV28,NA,CASSPIGGGTEAFF,TGTGCCAGCAGTCCCATAGGGGGAGGGACTGAAGCTTTCTTT
TRBJ2-7,NA,TRBV7-8,NA,CASSSLLSSYEQYF,TGTGCCAGCAGCTCCTTACTCAGCTCCTACGAGCAGTACTTC
TRBJ2-3,NA,TRBV9,NA,CASSVDVGTDTQYF,TGTGCCAGCAGCGTAGATGTCGGGACAGATACGCAGTATTTT
TRBJ2-7,TRBD2,TRBV4-1,NA,CANPAGKRDSYEQYF,TGCGCCAACCCCGCGGGGAAGCGGGACTCCTACGAGCAGTACTTC
TRBJ2-6,TRBD1,TRBV28,NA,CASSPNRGGANVLTF,TGTGCCAGCAGTCCCAACAGGGGTGGGGCCAACGTCCTGACTTTC
TRBJ1-2,NA,TRBV28,NA,CASSYIAVGGYTF,TGTGCCAGCAGTTATATAGCGGTGGGCGGCTACACCTTC
TRBJ1-1,NA,TRBV28,NA,CASSWQGRTEAFF,TGTGCCAGCAGTTGGCAGGGAAGGACTGAAGCTTTCTTT
TRBJ1-5,NA,TRBV19,NA,CASTSLSNQPQHF,TGTGCCAGTACTTCCCTTAGCAATCAGCCCCAGCATTTT
TRBJ2-3,NA,TRBV7-9,NA,CASSLAGSTDTQYF,TGTGCCAGCAGCTTAGCGGGAAGCACAGATACGCAGTATTTT
TRBJ1-2,NA,TRBV19,NA,CASSTLAPGAPNTDYTF,TGTGCCAGTAGTACCCTCGCCCCGGGAGCTCCTAATACTGACTACACCTTC
TRBJ2-3,NA,TRBV27,NA,CASIGGGQLTDTQYF,TGTGCCAGCATAGGGGGGGGACAGCTCACAGATACGCAGTATTTT
TRBJ2-3,NA,TRBV7-6,NA,CASSFSPGHLDTQYF,TGTGCCAGCAGCTTCTCCCCGGGACACCTAGATACGCAGTATTTT
TRBJ1-6,TRBD1,TRBV6-6,NA,CASSYSTGGNSPLHF,TGTGCCAGCAGTTACTCTACAGGGGGGAATTCACCCCTCCACTTT
TRBJ1-1,NA,TRBV7-8,few,CASSLEPEAFF,TGTGCCAGCAGCTTAGAGCCTGAAGCTTTCTTT
TRBJ2-3,TRBD2,TRBV5-1,few,CASSSTSGSADTQYF,TGCGCCAGCAGCTCGACTAGCGGGAGTGCAGATACGCAGTATTTT
TRBJ2-7,NA,TRBV5-1,NA,CASSLDVSAGEQYF,TGCGCCAGCAGCTTGGACGTCTCCGCCGGGGAGCAGTACTTC
TRBJ2-3,NA,TRBV30,NA,CAWSNRNTDTQYF,TGTGCCTGGAGTAACAGGAACACAGATACGCAGTATTTT
TRBJ2-1,TRBD1,TRBV6-1,NA,CASSERDRGIWQFF,TGTGCCAGCAGTGAACGGGACAGGGGGATTTGGCAGTTCTTC
TRBJ1-2,NA,TRBV9,NA,CASSVEQQGSGYTF,TGTGCCAGCAGCGTAGAGCAGCAGGGCAGTGGCTACACCTTC
TRBJ2-3,TRBD2,TRBV6-5,NA,CASTATSGRRNTQYF,TGTGCCAGCACCGCGACTAGCGGGAGGAGAAATACGCAGTATTTT
TRBJ2-7,NA,TRBV28,NA,CASSISGLEWEQYF,TGTGCCAGCAGTATATCCGGGCTCGAGTGGGAGCAGTACTTC
TRBJ2-7,NA,TRBV12-1,NA,CASSSGRTYEQYF,TGTGCCAGCAGTAGCGGGAGGACCTACGAGCAGTACTTC
TRBJ2-2,TRBD1,TRBV9,NA,CASSLRDRGTGELFF,TGTGCCAGCAGCCTTCGGGACAGGGGAACCGGGGAGCTGTTTTTT
TRBJ2-1,NA,TRBV2,NA,CASTLTVYNEQFF,TGTGCCAGCACTTTGACAGTTTACAATGAGCAGTTCTTC
TRBJ2-1,NA,TRBV6-1,NA,CASQGGRSYNEQFF,TGTGCCAGCCAGGGGGGTAGATCCTACAATGAGCAGTTCTTC
TRBJ1-1,NA,TRBV4-3,NA,CASSQDHRTGEAFF,TGCGCCAGCAGCCAAGATCACCGGACCGGTGAAGCTTTCTTT
TRBJ1-6,NA,TRBV5-1,NA,CASRYSGTTNSPLHF,TGCGCCAGCAGGTACTCCGGGACAACGAATTCACCCCTCCACTTT